The following is a T cell receptor beta chain sequence with its context. Its antigen is not yet known. No base-level quality is on record; no much larger clone is a single base apart. The entry originates in a study of shared clonotypes between healthy human individuals (dated by TCRdb to about 2020). About the study as a whole: A couple of women and a few men aged 18 to 49 years were included in the cohort. Between about 0.94 and 8.9 billion PBMCs per donor were obtained by leukapheresis. To estimate repertoire size and how much clonotype sharing occurs between individuals, the study deeply sequenced the blood TCR repertoires of several healthy adults. For each donor, CD4 naive and CD4 memory were each run on three plates, CD8 naive on two plates, and CD8 memory on one plate. Libraries were prepared and TCR repertoires were sequenced by different laboratories using diverse techniques, in order to increase sequencing depth and limit assay-specific biases.

CDR1 and CDR2 (SGHTA, FQGNSA) derive from the germline V gene. From the cysteine up to the phenylalanine, the CDR3 has a length of 14 residues. The read is trimmed to its CDR3 DNA, 42 bases read in frame from base 1. V and J are trimmed by 6 bases and 8 bases, and the gene matches miss 12 bases of the junction. Using the deep immunoSEQ assay, TCR CDR3 regions were amplified from genomic DNA by multiplex PCR. Genomic DNA extracted from each cell subset was distributed evenly over all wells of several immunoSEQ 96-well plates, and each plate served as one replicate. For sorted subsets, approximately 210 ng of genomic DNA, equivalent to about 30,000 T cell genomes, went into each replicate PCR. Purified libraries were quantified with a Qubit 3.0 fluorometer, sized on a Bioanalyzer 2100, and re-quantified with the KAPA Library Quantification kit. Every immunoSEQ 96-well plate was sequenced on a separate single-read 150-cycle Illumina NextSeq 550 flow cell. The authors' pipeline ran thus. The immunoSEQ output contained only junctional sequences without quality scores, so filtering could not match that applied to full-length reads. Sequences were annotated with PyIR, a Python wrapper for IgBLAST v1.9, and V/J genes and CDR3 were assigned using IMGT germline references. Reads were filtered out if the reads had weak V/J assignments (E-value above 1e-6), no CDR3, stop codons, out-of-frame junctions, or ambiguous translated residues. A V3J clonotype was defined by an identical inferred V gene, J gene, and CDR3 amino acid sequence. The percentage overlap between two repertoires was calculated by dividing the number of shared unique clonotypes by the size of the smaller repertoire. Three approaches were used to assess repertoire richness: RTK rarefaction, the Chao1 estimator, and Recon v2.1 estimates of unobserved clonotypes. OLGA was used to compute generation probabilities for all TCRbeta clonotypes that the gDNA method yielded from a few donors. Here the immuneACCESS table is served through TCRdb, limited to in-frame sequences with V and J called. Missing clones are a known gap in these copies; in checked studies unresolved V genes cover under half, and the rest lacks a known reason. That table gives V, J and clone size, and the DNA gave D and trimming. The sample profile shows 2,100,000 or so clones; approximately 96% of them were found once. The top ten clones comprise around 0.13% of the sample.

Donors were healthy HIV-negative adults with no recently reported acute infections or vaccinations. Every donor was a Caucasian adult residing in Nashville, Tennessee, USA. CD4+ T cells were enriched by magnetic negative selection; naive cells were then positively selected on CD45RA, and the negative fraction formed the memory subset. Blood was obtained by leukapheresis, after which PBMCs were separated by Ficoll-Histopaque density gradient centrifugation and cryopreserved in liquid nitrogen vapor phase. Analytical flow cytometry was used to check the purity and quantity of each magnetically sorted T cell population. Genomic DNA was isolated from every sorted fraction and measured by UV absorbance on a Nanodrop 2000c. Overall results and qualifications from the work: Pairwise subsampling led to the expectation that sequencing depth would affect the degree of clonotype sharing among donors. Across several donors, 5% to 6% of naive CD4, approximately 3.5% of naive CD8, about 2% of memory CD4, and over 0.35% of memory CD8 clonotypes were shared. Rarefaction of sorted-subset datasets indicated incomplete sequencing despite the large sequencing depth. Sampling was restricted to blood, and TCR repertoires in tissues likely differ from the TCR repertoires found in blood. Compared with non-shared clonotypes, clonotypes shared by all four sorted-subset donors had higher generation probabilities. Because the study included only a small number of donors, the genetic and exposure-history diversity represented was limited. Naive subsets generally had larger estimated clonotype richness than memory subsets did.

This clonotype was sampled from a man between 18 and 35 years old in good health. The V gene is TRBV7-2 and the J gene is TRBJ1-2; TRBD1 aligns with 7 central bases. Sample: naive CD4+ T cells sorted from blood. The sample's cell subset or site, from its label and the paper: CD45RA+ positively selected. CDR3 loop: CASSSKTGLRGYTF. The nucleotides read TGTGCCAGCAGTTCCAAGACAGGGCTGAGGGGCTACACCTTC.